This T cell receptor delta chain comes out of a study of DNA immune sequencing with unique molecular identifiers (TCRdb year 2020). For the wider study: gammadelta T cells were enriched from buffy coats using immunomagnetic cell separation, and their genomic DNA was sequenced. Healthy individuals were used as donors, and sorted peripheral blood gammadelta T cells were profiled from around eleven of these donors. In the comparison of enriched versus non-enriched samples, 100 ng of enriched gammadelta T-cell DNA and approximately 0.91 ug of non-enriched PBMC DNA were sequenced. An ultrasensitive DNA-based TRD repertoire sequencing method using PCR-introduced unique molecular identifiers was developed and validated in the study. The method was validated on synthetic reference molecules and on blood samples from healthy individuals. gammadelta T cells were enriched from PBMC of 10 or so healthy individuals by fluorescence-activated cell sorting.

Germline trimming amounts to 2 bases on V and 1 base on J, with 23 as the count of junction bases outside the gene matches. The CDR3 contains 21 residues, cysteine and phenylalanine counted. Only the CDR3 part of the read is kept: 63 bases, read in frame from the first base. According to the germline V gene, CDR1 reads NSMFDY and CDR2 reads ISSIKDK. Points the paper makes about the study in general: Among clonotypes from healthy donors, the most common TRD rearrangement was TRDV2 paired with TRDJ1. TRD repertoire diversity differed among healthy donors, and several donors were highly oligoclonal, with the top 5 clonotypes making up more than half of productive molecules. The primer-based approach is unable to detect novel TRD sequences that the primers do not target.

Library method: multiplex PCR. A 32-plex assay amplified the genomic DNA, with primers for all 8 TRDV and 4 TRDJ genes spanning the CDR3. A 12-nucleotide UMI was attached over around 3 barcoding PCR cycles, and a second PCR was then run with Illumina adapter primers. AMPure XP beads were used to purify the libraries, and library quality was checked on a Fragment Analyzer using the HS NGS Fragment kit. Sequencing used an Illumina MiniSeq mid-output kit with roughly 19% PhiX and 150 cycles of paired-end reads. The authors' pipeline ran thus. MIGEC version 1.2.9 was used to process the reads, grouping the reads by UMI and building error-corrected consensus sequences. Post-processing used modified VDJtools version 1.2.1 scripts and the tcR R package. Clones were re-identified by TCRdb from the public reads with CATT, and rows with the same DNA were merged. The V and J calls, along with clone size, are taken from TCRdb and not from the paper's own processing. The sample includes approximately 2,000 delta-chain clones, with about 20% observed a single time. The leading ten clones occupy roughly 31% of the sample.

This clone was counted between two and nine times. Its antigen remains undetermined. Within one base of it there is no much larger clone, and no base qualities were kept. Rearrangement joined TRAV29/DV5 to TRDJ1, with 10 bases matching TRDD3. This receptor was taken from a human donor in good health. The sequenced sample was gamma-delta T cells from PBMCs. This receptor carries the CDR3 CAARTAFPSTGGSFSTDKLIF. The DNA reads TGTGCAGCAAGAACCGCCTTTCCAAGTACTGGGGGATCTTTCTCCACCGATAAACTCATCTTT.